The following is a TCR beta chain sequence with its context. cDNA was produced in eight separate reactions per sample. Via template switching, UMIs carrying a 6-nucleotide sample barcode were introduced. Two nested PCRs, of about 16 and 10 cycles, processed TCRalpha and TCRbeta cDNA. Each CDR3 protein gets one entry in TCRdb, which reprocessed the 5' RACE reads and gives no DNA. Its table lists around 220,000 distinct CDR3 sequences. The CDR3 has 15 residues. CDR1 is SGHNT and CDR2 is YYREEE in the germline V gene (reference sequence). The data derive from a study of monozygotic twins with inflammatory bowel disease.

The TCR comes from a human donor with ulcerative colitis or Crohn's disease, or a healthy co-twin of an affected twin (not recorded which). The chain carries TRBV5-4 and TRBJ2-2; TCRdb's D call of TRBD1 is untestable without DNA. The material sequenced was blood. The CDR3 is CASSRQQGSSGELFF.